Here is one T cell receptor (beta chain) with its context. Original analysis: The assay estimated nucleated cells by amplifying reference gene primers. Data came from immunoSEQ multiplex PCR; TCRdb stores just in-frame clones and leaves some out. V and J calls and clone size come straight from that table; D and trimming were deduced from the DNA. Among about 250,000 clones, over 70% were seen once, and the ten largest hold 25% to 35%. These data belong to a study of blood T cell repertoires in COVID-19. In the study overall: Some COVID-19 samples were acute and others convalescent; all came from the United States, Italy and Spain. The analysed material was cDNA or gDNA that came from T cells, B-cell-depleted T cells, or PBMCs.

The material sequenced was peripheral blood. This sequence originates from a man in his forties with acute or convalescent COVID-19.

CDR3 in DNA: TGTGCCAGCAGCATTCTGCAGGTTGCCTATGGCTACACCTTC. Translation gives CASSILQVAYGYTF. The chain joins TRBV21-1 to TRBJ1-2; TRBD1, the D gene given by the table, was not confirmed from the DNA. TRBV21-1 is a documented pseudogene. The CDR3 is 14 amino acids.